Sequencing of this T cell receptor beta chain was carried out in a study of CD8+ T cells in alopecia areata. Germline CDR1 is SGHRS and CDR2 is YFSETQ. Trimming pared 4 bases from V and 3 bases from J, leaving 11 bases between. The CDR3 loop spans 13 amino acids. In each case, RNA was isolated and then reverse transcribed into cDNA as the sequencing template. Profiling relied on immunoSEQ multiplex PCR, and the TCRdb table lists in-frame clones only, not all of them. The sample includes roughly 150,000 clones, roughly 54% of them seen just once. This clone appeared once. The target antigen is unknown. Whole-study results and caveats: Numerous expanded lesional clones remained in scalp and blood during tofacitinib.

Regarding treatment: oral pan-JAK inhibitor, 5-10 mg twice daily. The genes are TRBV5-1 and TRBJ2-7; maybe TRBD2 (5 bases). The receptor was derived from a human donor with alopecia areata. The starting material was CD8+ T cells sorted from blood, obtained at week 4, from a patient treated with tofacitinib. The CDR3 bases are TGCGCCAGCAGCGCAACCGGGGTCTACGAGCAGTACTTC. This sequence encodes CASSATGVYEQYF.